This T cell receptor (beta chain) stems from a study of control samples from healthy donors and cancer patients. Method: immunoSEQ multiplex PCR; TCRdb's copy keeps in-frame clones and lacks some. The table has over 100,000 clones, around 89% seen once. The V segment lost 2 bases and the J segment 4 bases; nucleotides outside the gene matches: 4. This CDR3 is built from 14 residues. Germline V gene data show CDR1 as SGHNT and CDR2 as YENEEA. The sequenced sample was blood. This rearrangement joins TRBV11-3 to TRBJ2-7; 8 bases agree with TRBD1. This clonotype originated in a woman aged 45-65 years in good health. The CDR3 nucleotides read TGTGCCAGCAGCTTATGGGGACAGGCTTACGAGCAGTACTTC. This codes for CASSLWGQAYEQYF.